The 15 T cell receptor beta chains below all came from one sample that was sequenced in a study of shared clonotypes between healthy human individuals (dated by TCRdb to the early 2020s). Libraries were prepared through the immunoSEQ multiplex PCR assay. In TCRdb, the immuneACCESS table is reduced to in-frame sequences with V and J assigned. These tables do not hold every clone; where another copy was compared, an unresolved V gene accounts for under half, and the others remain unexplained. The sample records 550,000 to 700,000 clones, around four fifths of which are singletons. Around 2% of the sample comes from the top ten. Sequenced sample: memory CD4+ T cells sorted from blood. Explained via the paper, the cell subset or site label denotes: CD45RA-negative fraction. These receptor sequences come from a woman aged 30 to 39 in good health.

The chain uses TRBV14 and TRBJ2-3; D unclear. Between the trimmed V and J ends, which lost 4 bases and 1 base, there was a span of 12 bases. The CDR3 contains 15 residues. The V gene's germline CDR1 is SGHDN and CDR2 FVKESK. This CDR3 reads CASSLSRLGTDTQYF. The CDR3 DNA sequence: TGTGCCAGCAGCCTGTCTAGGTTAGGCACAGATACGCAGTATTTT.

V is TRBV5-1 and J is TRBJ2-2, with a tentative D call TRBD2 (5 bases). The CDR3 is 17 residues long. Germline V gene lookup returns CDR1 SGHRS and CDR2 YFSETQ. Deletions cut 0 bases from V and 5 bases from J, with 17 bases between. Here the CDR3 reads CASSLGLASADTGELFF. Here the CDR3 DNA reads TGCGCCAGCAGCTTGGGGTTAGCGTCGGCGGATACCGGGGAGCTGTTTTTT.

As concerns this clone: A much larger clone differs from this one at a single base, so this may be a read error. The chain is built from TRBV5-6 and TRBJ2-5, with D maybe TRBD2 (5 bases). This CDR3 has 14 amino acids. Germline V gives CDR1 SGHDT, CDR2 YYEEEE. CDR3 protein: CASSLVGADEIQYF. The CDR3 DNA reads TGTGCCAGCAGCTTGGTGGGAGCGGACGAGATCCAGTACTTC. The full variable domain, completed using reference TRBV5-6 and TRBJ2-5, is DAGVTQSPTHLIKTRGQQVTLRCSPKSGHDTVSWYQQALGQGPQFIFQYYEEEERQRGNFPDRFSGHQFPNYSSELNVNALLLGDSALYLCASSLVGADEIQYFGPGTRLLVL.

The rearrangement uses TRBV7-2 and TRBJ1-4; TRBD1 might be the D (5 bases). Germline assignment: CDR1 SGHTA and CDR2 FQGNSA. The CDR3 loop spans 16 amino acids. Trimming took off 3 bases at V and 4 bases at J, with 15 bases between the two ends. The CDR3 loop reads CASSLIAGPINEKLFF. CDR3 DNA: TGTGCCAGCAGCTTGATTGCGGGACCGATTAATGAAAAACTGTTTTTT.

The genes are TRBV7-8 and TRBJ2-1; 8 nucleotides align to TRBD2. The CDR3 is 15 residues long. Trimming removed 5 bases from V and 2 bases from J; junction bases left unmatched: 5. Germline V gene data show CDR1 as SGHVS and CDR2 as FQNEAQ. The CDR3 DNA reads TGTGCCAGCAGCGGACGGGAGGGTCCCTACAATGAGCAGTTCTTC. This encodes CASSGREGPYNEQFF.

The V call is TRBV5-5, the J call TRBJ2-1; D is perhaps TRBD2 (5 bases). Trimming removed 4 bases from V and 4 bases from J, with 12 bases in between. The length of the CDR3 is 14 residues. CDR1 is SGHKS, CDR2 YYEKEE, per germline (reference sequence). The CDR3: CASSRSGLYNEQFF. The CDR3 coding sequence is TGTGCCAGCAGCCGCAGCGGTCTATACAATGAGCAGTTCTTC.

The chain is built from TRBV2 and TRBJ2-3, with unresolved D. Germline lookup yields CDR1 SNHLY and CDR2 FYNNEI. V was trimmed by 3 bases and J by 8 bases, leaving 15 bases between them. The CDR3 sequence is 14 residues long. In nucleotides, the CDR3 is TGTGCCAGCAGTGATCTCTTGCTTAAGGTTACGCAGTATTTT. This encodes CASSDLLLKVTQYF.

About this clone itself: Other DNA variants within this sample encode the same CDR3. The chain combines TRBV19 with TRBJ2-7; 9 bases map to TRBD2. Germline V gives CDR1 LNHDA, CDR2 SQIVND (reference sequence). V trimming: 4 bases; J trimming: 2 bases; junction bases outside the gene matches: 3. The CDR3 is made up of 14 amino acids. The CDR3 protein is CASSTAGGPYEQYF. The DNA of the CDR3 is TGTGCCAGTAGTACAGCGGGAGGCCCCTACGAGCAGTACTTC.

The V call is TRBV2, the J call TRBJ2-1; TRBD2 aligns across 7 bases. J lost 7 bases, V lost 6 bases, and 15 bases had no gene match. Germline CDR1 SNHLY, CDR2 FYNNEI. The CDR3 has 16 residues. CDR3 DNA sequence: TGTGCCAGCAGCCGCCCAGCGGGAATAGGGAAGAATGAGCAGTTCTTC. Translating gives CASSRPAGIGKNEQFF.

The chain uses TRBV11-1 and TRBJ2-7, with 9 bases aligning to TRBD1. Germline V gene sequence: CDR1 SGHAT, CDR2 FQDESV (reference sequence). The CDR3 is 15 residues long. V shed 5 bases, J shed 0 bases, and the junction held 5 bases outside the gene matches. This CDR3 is CASSPGQGFSYEQYF. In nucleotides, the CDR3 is TGTGCCAGCAGCCCAGGACAGGGGTTCTCCTACGAGCAGTACTTC.

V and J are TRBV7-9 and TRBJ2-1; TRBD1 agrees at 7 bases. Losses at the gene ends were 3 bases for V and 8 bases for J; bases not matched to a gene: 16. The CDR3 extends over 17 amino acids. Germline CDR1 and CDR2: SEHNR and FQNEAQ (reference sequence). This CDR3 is CASSFRRRQGGIDEQFF. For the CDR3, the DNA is TGTGCCAGCAGCTTCCGTCGTAGACAGGGTGGGATCGATGAGCAGTTCTTC.

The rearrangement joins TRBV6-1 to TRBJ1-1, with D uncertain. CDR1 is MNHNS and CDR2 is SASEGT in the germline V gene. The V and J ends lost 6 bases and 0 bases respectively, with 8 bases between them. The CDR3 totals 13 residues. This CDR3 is CASRYGMNTEAFF. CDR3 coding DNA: TGTGCCAGCAGGTACGGCATGAACACTGAAGCTTTCTTT.

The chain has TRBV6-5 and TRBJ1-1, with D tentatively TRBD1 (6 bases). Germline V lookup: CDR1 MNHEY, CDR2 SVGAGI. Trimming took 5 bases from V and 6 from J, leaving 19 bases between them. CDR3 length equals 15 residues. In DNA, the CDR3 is TGTGCCAGCAGTCCTCTCCGTCGGGGGCTCGCTGAAGCTTTCTTT. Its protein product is CASSPLRRGLAEAFF.

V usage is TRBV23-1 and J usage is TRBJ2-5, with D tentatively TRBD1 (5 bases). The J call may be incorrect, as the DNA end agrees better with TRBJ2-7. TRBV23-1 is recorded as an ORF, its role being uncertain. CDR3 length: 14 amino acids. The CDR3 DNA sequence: TGCGCCAGCAGTGCCAGGGTCGAGCCCTACGAGCAGTACTTC. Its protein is CASSARVEPYEQYF.

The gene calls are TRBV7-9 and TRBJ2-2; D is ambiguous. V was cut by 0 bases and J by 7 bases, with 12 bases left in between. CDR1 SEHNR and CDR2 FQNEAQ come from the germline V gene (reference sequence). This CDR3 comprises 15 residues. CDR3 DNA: TGTGCCAGCAGCTTAGCATTCGACCGCAACGGGGAGCTGTTTTTT. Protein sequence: CASSLAFDRNGELFF.